This TCR beta chain is drawn from a study of cytotoxic CD8 clonotypes in ibrutinib-treated CLL. Study in general: The patient breakdown showed roughly 10 relapsed/refractory and roughly 14 treatment-naive cases, with 17 to 18 IGHV unmutated. Study-level findings and limits: Baseline levels were approached again at progression, after clonality had risen at ibrutinib response. In sustained-remission versus progressing patients, sampling times differed.

CDR1 and CDR2 from the germline V gene are MNHNY and SVGAGI (reference sequence). CDR3 length: 14 amino acids. V was pared by 6 bases and J by 4 bases, with 5 bases of the junction left unmatched. Deep sequencing aimed at 1 in 200,000 to 1 in 1 million T cells' resolution. Produced via immunoSEQ multiplex PCR; TCRdb's table is partial and in-frame only. The data show approximately 57,000 clones, roughly three fifths seen once. Details on this clone: The antigen is not known.

The sample was PBMCs, taken after 24 months of ibrutinib treatment. V is TRBV6-6 and J is TRBJ1-4; 7 bases match TRBD1. This sequence originates from a human donor with chronic lymphocytic leukemia. CDR3 sequence reads: CASSRQGFNEKLFF. The CDR3 region has the DNA TGTGCCAGCAGCCGACAGGGATTTAATGAAAAACTGTTTTTT.